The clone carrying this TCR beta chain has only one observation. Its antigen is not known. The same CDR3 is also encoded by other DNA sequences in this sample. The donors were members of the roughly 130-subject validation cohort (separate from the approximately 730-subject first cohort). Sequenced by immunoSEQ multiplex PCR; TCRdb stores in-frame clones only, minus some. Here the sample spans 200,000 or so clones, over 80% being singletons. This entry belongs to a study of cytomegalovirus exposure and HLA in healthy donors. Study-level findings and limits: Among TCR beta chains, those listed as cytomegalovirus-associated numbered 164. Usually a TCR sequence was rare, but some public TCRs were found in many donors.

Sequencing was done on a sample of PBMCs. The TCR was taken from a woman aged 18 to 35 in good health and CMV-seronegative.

CDR3 region: CASSYGQGNYGYTF. Here the CDR3 DNA reads TGTGCCAGCAGCTACGGACAGGGAAACTATGGCTACACCTTC. The rearrangement uses TRBV6-5 and TRBJ1-2, with 8 bases matching TRBD1. V trimming: 6 bases; J trimming: 2 bases; junction bases outside the gene matches: 5. There are 14 residues in the CDR3. Germline assignment: CDR1 MNHEY and CDR2 SVGAGI.